The clone carrying this T cell receptor beta chain was counted once. CDR3 length: 14 residues. V lost 2 bases to trimming and J lost 2 bases, with 9 bases between them. Per germline, CDR1 SGHDT and CDR2 YYEEEE. The data were obtained in a study of human T cells and chemical hapten exposure. Study in general: Each patient's scalp received weekly diphenylcyclopropenone throughout the roughly 25-week study.

Within the library, unique molecular identifiers were attached to each individual cDNA molecule. In the source study's methods: With a range of roughly 23,224 to 690,600, the median per sample was 95,638 TCRs. Each CDR3 protein gets one entry after TCRdb re-called the RACE reads with MiXCR. These V and J calls rely on TCRdb rather than the paper's analysis. Among around 100,000 distinct CDR3 sequences listed, more than 9.5% were seen once. Regarding time point: patch test 1, 2 weeks after DPC sensitization. Described treatment: therapeutic diphenylcyclopropenone sensitization with weekly scalp DPC. Samples of blood were obtained prior to the application of each patch test.

The gene calls are TRBV5-6 and TRBJ2-3; D is perhaps TRBD1 or TRBD2 (5 bases each). This TCR came from a middle-aged woman with alopecia areata. Some clones in this sample may be carry-over from other donors' samples. The material was whole blood, obtained in connection with sensitization to the hapten diphenylcyclopropenone (DPC). The CDR3 here is CASSFGTDTDTQYF. In DNA, the CDR3 is TGTGCCAGCAGCTTTGGGACGGACACAGATACGCAGTATTTT.